The 27 T cell receptor beta chains in this list originate from one sample, sequenced in a study of blood T cells in healthy people across ages. The use of a sample-barcoded 5' primer and a J-beta primer mix characterized a second PCR of roughly 6 to 11 cycles. TCRdb re-derived calls from the 5' RACE reads in MiXCR, one entry per CDR3 protein. The sample includes 1.5 million to 1.8 million distinct CDR3 sequences, under 55% of them seen just once. The source material was blood. These receptor sequences come from a woman in her late teens or twenties in good health.

The V and J genes are TRBV7-2 and TRBJ2-7, with D perhaps TRBD1 (6 bases). Germline CDR1 reads SGHTA; CDR2 reads FQGNSA. The CDR3 has 16 residues. With 3 bases removed from V and 7 bases from J, the gap between germline ends came to 22 bases. The CDR3 protein is CASSFQGGWSYNEQYF. Here the CDR3 DNA reads TGTGCCAGCAGCTTTCAAGGGGGTTGGTCCTACAATGAGCAGTACTTC.

The chain uses TRBV20-1 and TRBJ2-3; 7 nucleotides match TRBD1. J was trimmed by 2 bases and V by 2 bases; bases with no gene match: 7. The CDR3 length is 15 residues. Germline lookup yields CDR1 DFQATT and CDR2 SNEGSKA (reference sequence). The CDR3 sequence: CSARPPGQTTDTQYF. The CDR3 bases are TGCAGTGCTAGACCTCCGGGACAGACCACAGATACGCAGTATTTT.

This chain joins TRBV19 and TRBJ2-1; 8 bases are a match to TRBD2. Matching the DNA end better, TRBJ2-7 makes the J call doubtful. This CDR3 is built from 14 residues. Germline values: CDR1 LNHDA, CDR2 SQIVND (reference sequence). CDR3 amino acids: CASTAGGLNNEQYF. The CDR3 coding sequence is TGTGCCAGTACCGCGGGAGGATTAAACAATGAGCAGTACTTC.

This clonotype was counted many times. The chain couples TRBV15 to TRBJ2-7; D gene ambiguous. Looked up from germline, CDR1 is LNHNV and CDR2 is YYDKDF (reference sequence). The CDR3 is 14 residues long. Trimming removed 1 base at V and 0 bases at J, with 7 bases between. The CDR3 protein is CATSRVQTSYEQYF. In DNA, the CDR3 is TGTGCCACCAGCAGAGTACAGACCTCCTACGAGCAGTACTTC.

This clonotype was recorded many times. Possible read error: a much larger clone is one base away. J is TRBJ2-7 and V is TRBV20-1, with 9 bases matching TRBD2. The trim removed 6 bases at V and 4 bases at J, leaving 10 bases unmatched. CDR3 length: 14 amino acids. Germline V gives CDR1 DFQATT, CDR2 SNEGSKA (reference sequence). CDR3: CSASPAGGNYEQYF. DNA of the CDR3: TGCAGTGCCAGCCCGGCGGGGGGGAATTACGAGCAGTACTTC.

This clonotype was seen a few times. The rearrangement joins TRBV6-1 to TRBJ1-2; the match to TRBD1 covers 7 bases. J lost 2 bases, V lost 7 bases, and 10 bases had no gene match. CDR1 and CDR2 (germline): MNHNS, SASEGT. The CDR3 has 15 residues. The CDR3 loop is CASTNRDRQNYGYTF. The CDR3 DNA follows: TGTGCCAGCACTAACCGGGACAGACAAAACTATGGCTACACCTTC.

This chain joins TRBV25-1 and TRBJ1-1; D is unclear. V lost 2 bases and J 5 bases, leaving 12 bases between the germline ends. Germline V gene sequence: CDR1 MGHDK, CDR2 SYGVNS. CDR3 length: 14 residues. The CDR3 DNA follows: TGTGCCAGCAGTGAAGGATGGGATACGACTGAAGCTTTCTTT. Its translation is CASSEGWDTTEAFF.

The rearrangement links TRBV12-3 or TRBV12-4 to TRBJ2-3; D is possibly TRBD2 (6 bases). The CDR3 totals 18 residues. Trimming removed 2 bases at V and 2 bases at J, with 20 bases between. The CDR3 loop reads CASSLNPILGGATDTQYF. DNA of the CDR3: TGTGCCAGCAGTTTAAACCCTATCCTCGGAGGGGCCACAGATACGCAGTATTTT.

The chain has TRBV29-1 and TRBJ2-1; weak D call: TRBD1 (5 bases). The DNA end is a closer match to TRBJ2-7, so the J assignment may be wrong. CDR1 is SQVTM and CDR2 is ANQGSEA in the germline V gene. This CDR3 has 12 amino acids. CDR3 coding DNA: TGCAGCCCGTTGACAGCCTACAATGAGCAGTACTTC. Amino acid sequence: CSPLTAYNEQYF.

The chain links TRBV6-1 to TRBJ2-7; TRBD1 is a possible D gene (5 bases). CDR3 length equals 13 residues. V was pared by 6 bases and J by 4 bases, with 13 bases between. Germline V gene lookup returns CDR1 MNHNS and CDR2 SASEGT. The DNA for the CDR3 is TGTGCCAGCAGCAGACCAGGGCCTTACGAGCAGTACTTC. As protein: CASSRPGPYEQYF.

This clonotype has a single count. The chain combines TRBV6-6 with TRBJ2-7; D tentatively fits TRBD1 or TRBD2 (6 bases each). The J call may be mistaken, given a closer DNA end match to TRBJ2-4. This CDR3 comprises 14 residues. CDR1 is MNHNY and CDR2 is SVGAGI in the germline V gene (reference sequence). This chain's CDR3 is CASSPGAQGFIQYF. As DNA, the CDR3 is TGTGCCAGCAGCCCGGGGGCGCAGGGTTTCATTCAGTACTTC.

This clonotype was seen a handful of times. This chain links TRBV12-3 or TRBV12-4 with TRBJ2-7; D is possibly TRBD1 or TRBD2 (5 bases each). The CDR3 totals 14 residues. V lost 5 bases, J lost 3 bases, and 14 bases lay in between. This CDR3 is CASSPSGPRYEQYF. CDR3 coding DNA: TGTGCCAGCAGTCCATCGGGACCGCGCTACGAGCAGTACTTC.

V is TRBV2 and J is TRBJ2-3, with D possibly matching TRBD2 (6 bases). This CDR3 is 12 amino acids long. V was clipped by 7 bases and J by 3 bases, with 8 bases between them. CDR1 SNHLY and CDR2 FYNNEI come from the germline V gene. CDR3 amino acids: CASTLATDTQYF. The DNA of the CDR3 is TGTGCCAGCACCCTAGCGACAGATACGCAGTATTTT.

The V gene is TRBV9, the J gene TRBJ2-1; 13 positions agree with TRBD2. CDR3 length: 15 amino acids. V gave up 3 bases and J gave up 5 bases; unmatched junction bases: 2. Germline loops: CDR1 SGDLS, CDR2 YYNGEE. The CDR3 protein is CASSATSGGDNEQFF. CDR3 in DNA: TGTGCCAGCAGCGCCACTAGCGGGGGGGACAATGAGCAGTTCTTC.

The chain carries TRBV6-2 or TRBV6-3 and TRBJ2-7; TRBD2 aligns across 8 bases. Germline CDR1 is MNHEY and CDR2 is SVGEGT. The CDR3 covers 15 residues. V shed 2 bases and J 7 bases; nucleotides not matched to a gene: 10. The CDR3, as DNA: TGTGCCAGCAGTTACCGTAGCGGGGCTTGGAATGAGCAGTACTTC. Translation gives CASSYRSGAWNEQYF.

V usage is TRBV9 and J usage is TRBJ2-1; the match to TRBD1 covers 10 bases. From germline, CDR1 is SGDLS and CDR2 YYNGEE. Losses at the gene ends were 3 bases for V and 6 bases for J; bases not matched to a gene: 15. The CDR3 is 18 amino acids. DNA of the CDR3: TGTGCCAGCAGCGCTGGGACAGGGGTTTCTAGCGGCCCCAATGAGCAGTTCTTC. It translates to CASSAGTGVSSGPNEQFF.

This clonotype was counted ten times or more. J is TRBJ2-3 and V is TRBV29-1; 7 nucleotides align to TRBD2. The CDR3 contains 11 residues. The trim removed 5 bases at V and 5 bases at J, leaving 1 base unmatched. The V gene's germline CDR1 is SQVTM and CDR2 ANQGSEA. The CDR3 sequence: CSVLAGDTQYF. CDR3 sequence (DNA): TGCAGCGTTTTAGCGGGAGATACGCAGTATTTT.

This clonotype was counted a few times. The gene calls are TRBV29-1 and TRBJ2-4, with a tentative D call TRBD1 (5 bases). This CDR3 is 13 amino acids long. Trimming stripped 0 bases from V and 11 bases from J, with 14 bases between. Germline assignment: CDR1 SQVTM and CDR2 ANQGSEA. The CDR3 is CSVEDTLGPLQYF. For the CDR3, the DNA is TGCAGCGTTGAAGATACGCTGGGGCCGCTTCAGTACTTC.

V is TRBV11-2 and J is TRBJ2-3; a weak D match, TRBD2 (5 bases). The CDR3 loop spans 14 amino acids. Trimming removed 1 base from V and 3 bases from J, with 8 bases in between. Germline assignment: CDR1 SGHAT and CDR2 FQNNGV. CDR3 coding DNA: TGTGCCAGCAGCTTAGTCGGGGAGACAGATACGCAGTATTTT. The encoded protein is CASSLVGETDTQYF.

This clonotype appeared a few times. The chain recombines TRBV6-2 or TRBV6-3 with TRBJ2-1; 9 bases are a match to TRBD2. CDR1 and CDR2 (germline): MNHEY, SVGEGT. The CDR3 contains 18 residues. The V gene end was trimmed by 5 bases and the J gene end by 10 bases; junction bases not matched to a gene: 21. The CDR3: CASSPKTGGSGRSREQFF. As DNA, the CDR3 is TGTGCCAGCAGTCCCAAAACTGGAGGTAGCGGGAGAAGTAGGGAGCAGTTCTTC.

This clonotype was recorded a few times. J is TRBJ1-2 and V is TRBV7-6; D is ambiguous. This CDR3 has 12 amino acids. The germline V gene has CDR1 SGHVS and CDR2 FNYEAQ. V shed 11 bases and J shed 4 bases, with 14 bases lying between them. The CDR3 sequence is CAAFRGGYGYTF. The DNA of the CDR3 is TGTGCCGCCTTCCGCGGTGGCTATGGCTACACCTTC.

This clonotype has ten or more counts. The J gene is TRBJ1-2, the V gene TRBV29-1, with D unclear. The V and J ends lost 4 bases and 4 bases respectively, with 7 bases between them. The germline V gene encodes CDR1 SQVTM and CDR2 ANQGSEA. This CDR3 is 11 amino acids long. The CDR3 nucleotides are TGCAGCGTTGGGGTGACCTATGGCTACACCTTC. Translating it yields CSVGVTYGYTF. The complete variable domain, with remaining parts taken from reference TRBV29-1 and TRBJ1-2, reads SAVISQKPSRDICQRGTSLTIQCQVDSQVTMMFWYRQQPGQSLTLIATANQGSEATYESGFVIDKFPISRPNLTFSTLTVSNMSPEDSSIYLCSVGVTYGYTFGSGTRLTVV.

The V and J genes are TRBV7-2 and TRBJ2-7, with 7 bases lining up with TRBD1. Looked up from germline, CDR1 is SGHTA and CDR2 is FQGNSA. This CDR3 contains 17 residues. J gave up 0 bases and V 3 bases, and 11 bases lay outside the gene matches. Here the CDR3 reads CASSLEAGTASSYEQYF. DNA for the CDR3: TGTGCCAGCAGCTTGGAAGCCGGGACAGCAAGCTCCTACGAGCAGTACTTC.

With respect to this clonotype: A read error may account for a junction end that differs from germline. The V gene is TRBV7-6, the J gene TRBJ1-6; the match to TRBD1 covers 7 bases. This CDR3 region has 17 residues. Germline CDR1 and CDR2: SGHVS and FNYEAQ. Here the CDR3 DNA reads TGTGCCAGCAGCTCAGAACTGTCAGGGGGTTATAATTCACTCCTCCACTTT. It translates to CASSSELSGGYNSLLHF.

This clonotype was detected only a few times. The chain joins TRBV5-5 to TRBJ2-7, with D perhaps matching TRBD2 (7 bases). Germline V gene sequence: CDR1 SGHKS, CDR2 YYEKEE (reference sequence). The ends were cut back, 4 bases at V and 3 bases at J, with 14 bases in the middle. CDR3 length: 14 residues. The CDR3 DNA follows: TGTGCCAGCAGCCGGGGGGCACCCGTCTACGAGCAGTACTTC. This codes for CASSRGAPVYEQYF.

The chain couples TRBV4-3 to TRBJ2-7; D is perhaps TRBD2 (5 bases). CDR3 length equals 14 residues. V shed 2 bases and J shed 6 bases, with 14 bases lying between them. CDR1 is LGHNA and CDR2 is YSLEER in the germline V gene. The CDR3 reads CASSQRTSRGEQYF. For the CDR3, the DNA is TGCGCCAGCAGCCAACGGACCAGTCGGGGCGAGCAGTACTTC.

This clonotype showed up just a few times. The CDR3 DNA is TGCAGTGCCCAGAGCCCCATATTGGGGGTCACTGAAGCTTTCTTT. This sequence encodes CSAQSPILGVTEAFF. The V and J genes are TRBV20-1 and TRBJ1-1; D may be TRBD1 (5 bases). Germline V lookup: CDR1 DFQATT, CDR2 SNEGSKA (reference sequence). This CDR3 is built from 15 residues. The germline V and J ends were trimmed by 6 bases and 4 bases, with 21 bases remaining between them.